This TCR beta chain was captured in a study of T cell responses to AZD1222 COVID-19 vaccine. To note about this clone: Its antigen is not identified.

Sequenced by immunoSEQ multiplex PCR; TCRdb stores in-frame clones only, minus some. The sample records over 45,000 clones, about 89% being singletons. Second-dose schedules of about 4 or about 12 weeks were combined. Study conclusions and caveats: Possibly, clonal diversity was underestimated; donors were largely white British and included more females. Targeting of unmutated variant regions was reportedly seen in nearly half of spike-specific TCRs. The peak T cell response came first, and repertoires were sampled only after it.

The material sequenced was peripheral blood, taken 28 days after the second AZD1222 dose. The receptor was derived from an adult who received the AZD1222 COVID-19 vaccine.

This CDR3 reads CASSQASIGQSSSYEQYF. The CDR3 DNA reads as TGTGCCAGCAGCCAAGCCTCTATAGGACAGTCTAGCTCCTACGAGCAGTACTTC. The gene calls are TRBV7-8 and TRBJ2-7, with a weak D call TRBD1 (6 bases). The ends were cut back, 5 bases at V and 0 bases at J, with 23 bases in the middle. The germline V gene encodes CDR1 SGHVS and CDR2 FQNEAQ. The CDR3 length is 18 residues.